This section outlines one T cell receptor (beta chain) sequence together with its context. This record belongs to a study of patients and donors after allogeneic stem cell transplantation. Trimming took 4 bases from V and 1 from J; bases not matched to a gene: 2. Looked up from germline, CDR1 is LGHDT and CDR2 is YNNKEL (reference sequence). This CDR3 contains 15 residues. In TCRdb, the RT-PCR reads were re-called with MiXCR into one record per CDR3 protein. The sample holds about 70,000 distinct CDR3 sequences, around 27% seen once. The sequenced sample consisted of blood, either unsorted or a sorted T cell fraction (not recorded which). The TCR originated in a human donor who was either an allogeneic HSCT recipient or a stem cell or donor lymphocyte infusion donor (not recorded which). It is not recorded whose cells these are; they may come from a transplant donor. The chain uses TRBV3-1 and TRBJ2-1, with 9 bases aligning to TRBD2. CDR3 nucleotide sequence: TGTGCCAGCAGCCCCACTAGCGGGTCCTACAATGAGCAGTTCTTC. It codes for CASSPTSGSYNEQFF.